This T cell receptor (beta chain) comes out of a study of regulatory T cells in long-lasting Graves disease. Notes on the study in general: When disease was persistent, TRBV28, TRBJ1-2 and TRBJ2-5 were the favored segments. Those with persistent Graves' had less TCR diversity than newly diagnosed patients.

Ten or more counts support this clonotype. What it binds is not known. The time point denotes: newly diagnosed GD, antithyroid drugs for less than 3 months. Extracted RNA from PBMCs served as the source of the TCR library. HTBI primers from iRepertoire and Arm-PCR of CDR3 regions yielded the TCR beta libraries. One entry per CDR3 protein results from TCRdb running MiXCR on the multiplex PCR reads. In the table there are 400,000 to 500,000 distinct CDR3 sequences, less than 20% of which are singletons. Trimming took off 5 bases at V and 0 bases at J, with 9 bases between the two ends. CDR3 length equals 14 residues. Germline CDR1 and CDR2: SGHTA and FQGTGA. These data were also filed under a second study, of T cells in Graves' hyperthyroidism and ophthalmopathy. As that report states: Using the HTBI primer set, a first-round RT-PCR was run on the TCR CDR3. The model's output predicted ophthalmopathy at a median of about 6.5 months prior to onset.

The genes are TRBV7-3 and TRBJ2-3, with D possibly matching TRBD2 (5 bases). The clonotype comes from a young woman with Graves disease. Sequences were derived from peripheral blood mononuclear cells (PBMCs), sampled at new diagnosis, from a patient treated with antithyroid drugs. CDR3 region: CASSAPGSTDTQYF. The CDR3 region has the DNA TGTGCCAGCAGCGCCCCGGGGAGCACAGATACGCAGTATTTT.